This T cell receptor (beta chain) was captured by sequencing in a study of T cell responses to AZD1222 COVID-19 vaccine. The CDR3 consists of 15 residues. V lost 6 bases to trimming and J lost 0 bases; unmatched junction nucleotides: 4. CDR1 MNHNY and CDR2 SVGAGI come from the germline V gene (reference sequence). Overall study results and limits: Breadth and depth of Spike-specific TCRs rose after two AZD1222 doses.

Comment on this clone: Its antigen is undetermined.

Produced via immunoSEQ multiplex PCR; TCRdb's table is partial and in-frame only. The table records over 85,000 clones, 88% of them present only once. The specimen comprised peripheral blood, sampled on day 0 of AZD1222 vaccination. The chain carries TRBV6-6 and TRBJ1-3; 8 nucleotides match TRBD1. The source of this sequence is an adult in good health. The CDR3 nucleotides are TGTGCCAGCAGACCTACAGGGGGCTCTGGAAACACCATATATTTT. Translation gives CASRPTGGSGNTIYF.